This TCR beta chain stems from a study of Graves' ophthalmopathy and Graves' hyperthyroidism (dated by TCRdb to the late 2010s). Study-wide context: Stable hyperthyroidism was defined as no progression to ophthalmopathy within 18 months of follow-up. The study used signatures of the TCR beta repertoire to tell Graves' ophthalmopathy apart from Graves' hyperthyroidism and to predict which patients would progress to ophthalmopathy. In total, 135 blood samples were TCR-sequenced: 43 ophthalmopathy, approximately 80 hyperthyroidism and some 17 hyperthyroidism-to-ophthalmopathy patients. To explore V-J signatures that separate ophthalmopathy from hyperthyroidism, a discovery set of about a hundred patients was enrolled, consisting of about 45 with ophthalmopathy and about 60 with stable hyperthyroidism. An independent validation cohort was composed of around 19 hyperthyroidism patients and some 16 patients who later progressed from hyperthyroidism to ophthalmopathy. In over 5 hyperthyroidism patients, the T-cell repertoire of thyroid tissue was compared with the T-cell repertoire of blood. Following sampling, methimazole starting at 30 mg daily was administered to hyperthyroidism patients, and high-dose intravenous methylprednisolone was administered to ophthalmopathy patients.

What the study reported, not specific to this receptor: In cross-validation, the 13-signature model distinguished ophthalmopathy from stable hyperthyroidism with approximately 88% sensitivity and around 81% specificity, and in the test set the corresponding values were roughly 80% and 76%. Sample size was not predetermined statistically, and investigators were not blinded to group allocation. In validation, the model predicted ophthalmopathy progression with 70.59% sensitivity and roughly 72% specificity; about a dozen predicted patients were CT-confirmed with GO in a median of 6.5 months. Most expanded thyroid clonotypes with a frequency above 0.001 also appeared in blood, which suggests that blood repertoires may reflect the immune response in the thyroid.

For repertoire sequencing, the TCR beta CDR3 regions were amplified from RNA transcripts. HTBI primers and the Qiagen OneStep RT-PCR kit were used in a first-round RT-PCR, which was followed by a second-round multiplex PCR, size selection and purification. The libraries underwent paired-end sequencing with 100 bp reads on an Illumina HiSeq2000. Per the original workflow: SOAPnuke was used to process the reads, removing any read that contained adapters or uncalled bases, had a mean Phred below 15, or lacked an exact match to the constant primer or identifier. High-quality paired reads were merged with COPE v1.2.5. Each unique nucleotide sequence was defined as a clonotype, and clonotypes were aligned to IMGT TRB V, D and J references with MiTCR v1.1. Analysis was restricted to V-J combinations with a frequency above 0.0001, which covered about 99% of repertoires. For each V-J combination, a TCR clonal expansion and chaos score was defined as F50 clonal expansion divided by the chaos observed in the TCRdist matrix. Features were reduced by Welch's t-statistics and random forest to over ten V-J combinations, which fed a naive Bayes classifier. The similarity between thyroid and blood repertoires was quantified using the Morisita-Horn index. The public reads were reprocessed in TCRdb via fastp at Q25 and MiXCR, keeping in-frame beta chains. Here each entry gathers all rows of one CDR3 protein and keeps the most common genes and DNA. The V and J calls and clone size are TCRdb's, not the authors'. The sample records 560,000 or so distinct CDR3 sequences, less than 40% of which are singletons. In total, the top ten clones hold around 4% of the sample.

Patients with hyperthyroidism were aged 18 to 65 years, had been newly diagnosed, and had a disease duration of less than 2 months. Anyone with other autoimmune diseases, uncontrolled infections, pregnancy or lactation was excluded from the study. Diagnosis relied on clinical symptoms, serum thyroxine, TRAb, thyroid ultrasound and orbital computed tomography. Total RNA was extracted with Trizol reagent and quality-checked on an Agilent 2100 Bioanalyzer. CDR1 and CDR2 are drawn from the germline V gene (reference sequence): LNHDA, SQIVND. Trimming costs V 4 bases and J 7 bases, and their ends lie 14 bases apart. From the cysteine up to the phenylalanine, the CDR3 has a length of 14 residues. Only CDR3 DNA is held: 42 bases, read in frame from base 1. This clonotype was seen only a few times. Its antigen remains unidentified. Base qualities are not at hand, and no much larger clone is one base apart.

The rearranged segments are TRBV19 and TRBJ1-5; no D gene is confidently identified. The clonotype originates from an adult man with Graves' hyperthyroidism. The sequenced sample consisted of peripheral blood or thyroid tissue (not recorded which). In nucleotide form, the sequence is TGTGCCAGTAGTAATCCGGGATGGAGCCAGCCCCAGCATTTT. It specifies CASSNPGWSQPQHF.